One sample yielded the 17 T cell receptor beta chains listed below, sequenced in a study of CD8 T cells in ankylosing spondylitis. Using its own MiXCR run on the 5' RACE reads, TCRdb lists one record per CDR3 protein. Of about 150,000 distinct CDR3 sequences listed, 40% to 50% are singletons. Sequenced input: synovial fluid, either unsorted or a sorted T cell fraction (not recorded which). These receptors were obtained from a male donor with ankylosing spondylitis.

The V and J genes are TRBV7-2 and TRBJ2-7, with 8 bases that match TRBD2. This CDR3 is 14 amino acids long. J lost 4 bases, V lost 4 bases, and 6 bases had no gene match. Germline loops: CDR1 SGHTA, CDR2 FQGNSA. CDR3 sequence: CASSSPAGVYEQYF. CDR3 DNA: TGTGCCAGCAGCTCCCCAGCGGGAGTGTACGAGCAGTACTTC.

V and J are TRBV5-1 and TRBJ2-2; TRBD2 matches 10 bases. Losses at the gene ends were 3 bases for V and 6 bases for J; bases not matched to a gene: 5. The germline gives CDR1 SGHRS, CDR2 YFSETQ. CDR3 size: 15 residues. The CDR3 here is CASSSVLAGAGELFF. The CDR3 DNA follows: TGCGCCAGCAGCTCCGTTCTAGCGGGAGCCGGGGAGCTGTTTTTT.

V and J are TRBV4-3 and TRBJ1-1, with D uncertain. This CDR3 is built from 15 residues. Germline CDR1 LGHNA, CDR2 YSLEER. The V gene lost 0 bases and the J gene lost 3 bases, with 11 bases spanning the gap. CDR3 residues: CASSQDKGWDTEAFF. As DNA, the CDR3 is TGCGCCAGCAGCCAAGATAAGGGATGGGACACTGAAGCTTTCTTT.

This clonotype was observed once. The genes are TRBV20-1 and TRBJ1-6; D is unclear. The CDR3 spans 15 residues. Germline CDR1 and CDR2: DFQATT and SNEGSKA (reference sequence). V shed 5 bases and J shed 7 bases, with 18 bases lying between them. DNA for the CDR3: TGCAGTGCTTCGCCCCCCGGTCGCTTCAATTCACCCCTCCACTTT. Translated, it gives CSASPPGRFNSPLHF.

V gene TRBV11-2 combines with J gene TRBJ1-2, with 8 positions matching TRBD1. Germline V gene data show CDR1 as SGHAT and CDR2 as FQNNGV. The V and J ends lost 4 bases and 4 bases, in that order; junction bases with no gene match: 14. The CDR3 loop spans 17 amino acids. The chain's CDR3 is CASSSPARQGIVYGYTF. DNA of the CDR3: TGTGCCAGCAGCTCCCCGGCACGACAGGGGATCGTCTATGGCTACACCTTC.

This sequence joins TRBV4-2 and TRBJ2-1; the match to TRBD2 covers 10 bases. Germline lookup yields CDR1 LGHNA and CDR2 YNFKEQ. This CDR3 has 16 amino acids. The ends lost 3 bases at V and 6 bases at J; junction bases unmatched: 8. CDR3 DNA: TGTGCCAGCAGCCAGCCTCTAGCGGGGGTCCCCAATGAGCAGTTCTTC. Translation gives CASSQPLAGVPNEQFF.

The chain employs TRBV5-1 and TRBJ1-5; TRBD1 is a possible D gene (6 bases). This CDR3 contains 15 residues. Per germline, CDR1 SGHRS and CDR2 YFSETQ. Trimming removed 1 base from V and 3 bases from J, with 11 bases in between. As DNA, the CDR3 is TGCGCCAGCAGCTTGAGACAGGTTCCCAATCAGCCCCAGCATTTT. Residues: CASSLRQVPNQPQHF.

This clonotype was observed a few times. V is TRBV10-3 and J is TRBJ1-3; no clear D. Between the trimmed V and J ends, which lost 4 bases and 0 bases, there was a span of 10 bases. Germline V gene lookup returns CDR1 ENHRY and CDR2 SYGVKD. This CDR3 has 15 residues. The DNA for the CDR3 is TGTGCCATCAGTGGACCCGAATCCTCTGGAAACACCATATATTTT. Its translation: CAISGPESSGNTIYF.

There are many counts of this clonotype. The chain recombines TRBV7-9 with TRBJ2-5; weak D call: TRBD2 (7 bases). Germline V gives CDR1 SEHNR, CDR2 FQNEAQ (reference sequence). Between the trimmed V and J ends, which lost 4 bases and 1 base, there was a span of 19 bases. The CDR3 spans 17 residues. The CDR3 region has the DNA TGTGCCAGCAGCTCCCTTGGGGGGGCTCTATCCCAAGAGACCCAGTACTTC. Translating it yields CASSSLGGALSQETQYF. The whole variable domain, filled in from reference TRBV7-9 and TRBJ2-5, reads DTGVSQNPRHKITKRGQNVTFRCDPISEHNRLYWYRQTLGQGPEFLTYFQNEAQLEKSRLLSDRFSAERPKGSFSTLEIQRTEQGDSAMYLCASSSLGGALSQETQYFGPGTRLLVL.

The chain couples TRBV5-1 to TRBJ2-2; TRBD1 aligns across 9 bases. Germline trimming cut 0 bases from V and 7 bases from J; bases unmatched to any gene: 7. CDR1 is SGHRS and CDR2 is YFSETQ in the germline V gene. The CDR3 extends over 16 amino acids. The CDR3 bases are TGCGCCAGCAGCTTGGTGGGACAGGGCGTATTCGGGGAGCTGTTTTTT. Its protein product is CASSLVGQGVFGELFF.

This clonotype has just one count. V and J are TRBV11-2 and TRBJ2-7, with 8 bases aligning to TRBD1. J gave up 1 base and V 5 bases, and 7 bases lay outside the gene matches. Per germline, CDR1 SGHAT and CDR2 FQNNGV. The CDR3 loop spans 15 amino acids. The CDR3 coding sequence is TGTGCCAGCAGCCCGGACAGGGTGTCGTCCTACGAGCAGTACTTC. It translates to CASSPDRVSSYEQYF. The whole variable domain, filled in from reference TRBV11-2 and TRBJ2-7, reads EAGVAQSPRYKIIEKRQSVAFWCNPISGHATLYWYQQILGQGPKLLIQFQNNGVVDDSQLPKDRFSAERLKGVDSTLKIQPAKLEDSAVYLCASSPDRVSSYEQYFGPGTRLTVT.

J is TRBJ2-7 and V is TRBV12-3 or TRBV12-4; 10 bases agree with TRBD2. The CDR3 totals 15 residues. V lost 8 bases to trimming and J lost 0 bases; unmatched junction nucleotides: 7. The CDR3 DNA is TGTGCCAGCCGTCATCTAGCGGGGGACTCCTACGAGCAGTACTTC. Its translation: CASRHLAGDSYEQYF.

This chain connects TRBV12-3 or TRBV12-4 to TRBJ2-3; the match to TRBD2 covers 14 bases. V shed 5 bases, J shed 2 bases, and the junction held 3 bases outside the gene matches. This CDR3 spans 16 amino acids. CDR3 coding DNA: TGTGCCAGCAGTGGGGGACTAGCGGGGGTCACAGATACGCAGTATTTT. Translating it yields CASSGGLAGVTDTQYF.

The CDR3 nucleotides read TGTGCCAGCAGCCATGTACAAGAGACCCAGTACTTC. Translated: CASSHVQETQYF. The rearrangement links TRBV7-6 to TRBJ2-5; no definite D call. The CDR3 has 12 residues. Trimming stripped 5 bases from V and 2 bases from J, with 6 bases between. The germline V gene encodes CDR1 SGHVS and CDR2 FNYEAQ.

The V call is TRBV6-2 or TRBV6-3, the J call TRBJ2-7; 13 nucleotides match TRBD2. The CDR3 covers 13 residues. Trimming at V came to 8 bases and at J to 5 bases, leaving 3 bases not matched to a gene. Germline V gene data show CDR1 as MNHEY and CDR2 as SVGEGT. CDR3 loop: CASEGLAGHEQYF. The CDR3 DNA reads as TGTGCCAGCGAGGGACTAGCGGGACACGAGCAGTACTTC.

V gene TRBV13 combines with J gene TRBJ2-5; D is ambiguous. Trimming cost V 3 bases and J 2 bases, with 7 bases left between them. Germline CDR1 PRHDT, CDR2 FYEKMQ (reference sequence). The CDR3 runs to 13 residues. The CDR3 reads CASSFGAQETQYF. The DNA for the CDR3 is TGTGCCAGCAGCTTCGGTGCGCAAGAGACCCAGTACTTC.

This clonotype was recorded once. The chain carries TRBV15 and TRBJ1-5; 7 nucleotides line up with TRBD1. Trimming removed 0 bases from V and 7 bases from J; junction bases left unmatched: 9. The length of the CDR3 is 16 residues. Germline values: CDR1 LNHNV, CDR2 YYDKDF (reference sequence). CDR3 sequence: CATSRDHLTGYQPQHF. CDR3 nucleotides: TGTGCCACCAGCAGAGATCACCTGACAGGGTACCAGCCCCAGCATTTT.